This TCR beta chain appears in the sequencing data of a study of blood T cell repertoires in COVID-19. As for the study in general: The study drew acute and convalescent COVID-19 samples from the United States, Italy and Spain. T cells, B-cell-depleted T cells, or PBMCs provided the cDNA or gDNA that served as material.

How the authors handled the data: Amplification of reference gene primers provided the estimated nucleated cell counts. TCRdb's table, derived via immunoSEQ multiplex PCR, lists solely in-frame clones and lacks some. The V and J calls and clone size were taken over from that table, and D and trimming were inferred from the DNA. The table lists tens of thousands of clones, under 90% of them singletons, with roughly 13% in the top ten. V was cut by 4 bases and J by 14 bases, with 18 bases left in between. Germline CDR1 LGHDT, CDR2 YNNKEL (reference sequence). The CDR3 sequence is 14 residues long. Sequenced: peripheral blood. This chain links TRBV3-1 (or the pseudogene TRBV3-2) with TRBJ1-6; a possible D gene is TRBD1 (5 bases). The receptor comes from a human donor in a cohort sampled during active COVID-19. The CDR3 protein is CASSRGQARGSLHF. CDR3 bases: TGTGCCAGCAGCCGCGGACAAGCCCGGGGGTCCCTCCACTTT.